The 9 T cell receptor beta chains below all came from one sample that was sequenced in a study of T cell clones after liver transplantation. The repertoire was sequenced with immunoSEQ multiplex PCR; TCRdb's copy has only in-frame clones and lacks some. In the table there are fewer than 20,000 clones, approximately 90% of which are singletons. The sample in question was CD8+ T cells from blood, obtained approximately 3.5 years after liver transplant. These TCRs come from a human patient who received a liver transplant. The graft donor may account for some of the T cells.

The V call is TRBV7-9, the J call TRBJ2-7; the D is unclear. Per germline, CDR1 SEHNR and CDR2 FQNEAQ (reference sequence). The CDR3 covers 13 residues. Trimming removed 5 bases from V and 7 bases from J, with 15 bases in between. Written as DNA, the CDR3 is TGTGCCAGCAGCCCACCCAAGACTGTGGAGCAGTACTTC. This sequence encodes CASSPPKTVEQYF.

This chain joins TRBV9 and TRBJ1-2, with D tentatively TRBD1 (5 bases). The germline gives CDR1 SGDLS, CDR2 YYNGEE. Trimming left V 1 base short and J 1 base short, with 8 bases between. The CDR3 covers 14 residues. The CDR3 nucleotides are TGTGCCAGCAGCGTAAGTGACAGTAACTATGGCTACACCTTC. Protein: CASSVSDSNYGYTF.

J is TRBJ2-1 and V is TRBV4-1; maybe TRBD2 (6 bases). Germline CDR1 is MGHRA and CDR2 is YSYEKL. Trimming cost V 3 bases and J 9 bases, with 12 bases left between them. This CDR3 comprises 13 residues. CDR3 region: CASSHGSGGEQFF. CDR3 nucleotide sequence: TGCGCCAGCAGCCATGGATCCGGGGGTGAGCAGTTCTTC.

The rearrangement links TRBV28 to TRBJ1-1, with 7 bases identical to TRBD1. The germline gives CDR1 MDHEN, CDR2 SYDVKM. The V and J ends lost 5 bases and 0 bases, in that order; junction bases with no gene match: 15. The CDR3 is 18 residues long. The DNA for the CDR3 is TGTGCCAGCAGTCGGGGGACAGCTACTTCGATGATGAACACTGAAGCTTTCTTT. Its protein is CASSRGTATSMMNTEAFF.

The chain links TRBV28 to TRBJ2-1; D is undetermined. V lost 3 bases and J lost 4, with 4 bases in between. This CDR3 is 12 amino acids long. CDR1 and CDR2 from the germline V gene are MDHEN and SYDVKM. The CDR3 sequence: CASSFPYNEQFF. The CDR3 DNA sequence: TGTGCCAGCAGTTTCCCTTACAATGAGCAGTTCTTC.

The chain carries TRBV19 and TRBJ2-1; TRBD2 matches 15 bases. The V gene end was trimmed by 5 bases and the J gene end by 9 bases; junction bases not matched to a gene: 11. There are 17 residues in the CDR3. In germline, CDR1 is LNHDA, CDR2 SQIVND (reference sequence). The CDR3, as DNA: TGTGCCAGTAGTCTCAAAGGACTAGCGGGAGGGGAGGGTGAGCAGTTCTTC. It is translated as CASSLKGLAGGEGEQFF.

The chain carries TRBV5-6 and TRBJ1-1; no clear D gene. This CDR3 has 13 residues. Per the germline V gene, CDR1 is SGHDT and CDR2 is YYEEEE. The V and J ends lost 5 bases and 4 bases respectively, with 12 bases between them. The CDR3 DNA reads TGTGCCAGCAGGGTGGTTGATTCCACTGAAGCTTTCTTT. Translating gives CASRVVDSTEAFF.

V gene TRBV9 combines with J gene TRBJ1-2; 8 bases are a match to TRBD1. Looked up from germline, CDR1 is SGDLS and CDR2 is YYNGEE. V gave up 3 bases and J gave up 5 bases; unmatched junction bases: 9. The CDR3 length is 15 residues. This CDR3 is CASSEDGTGRYGYTF. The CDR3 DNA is TGTGCCAGCAGCGAAGATGGGACAGGACGTTATGGCTACACCTTC.

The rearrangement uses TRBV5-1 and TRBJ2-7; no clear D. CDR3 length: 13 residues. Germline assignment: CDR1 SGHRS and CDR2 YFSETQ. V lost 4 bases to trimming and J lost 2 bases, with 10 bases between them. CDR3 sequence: CASSPTAAYEQYF. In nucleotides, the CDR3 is TGCGCCAGCAGCCCTACAGCAGCCTACGAGCAGTACTTC.